This T cell receptor beta chain was observed in a study of OX40 agonist ivuxolimab in advanced cancers. Concerning the study at large: Ivuxolimab was a fully human IgG2 agonistic monoclonal antibody targeting the costimulatory receptor OX40 (CD134). Intravenous ivuxolimab was administered to patients every 2 weeks at six dose levels: 0.01, 0.1, 0.3, 1.5, 3 and 10 mg/kg. Of the 50 to 55 patients in dose escalation, around 20 had hepatocellular carcinoma, some 15 had melanoma, 9 had renal cell carcinoma and 9 had head and neck cancer. A male proportion of roughly 80% and a mean age of approximately 55 years, ranging from roughly 23 to 79, were recorded for the dose-escalation cohort. Patients were allowed to have had prior anti-PD-1, anti-PD-L1 or anti-CTLA-4 therapy, and around 40% of the dose-escalation patients had previously received checkpoint inhibitors. Three dose-escalation patients achieved partial responses, one with hepatocellular carcinoma and two with cutaneous melanoma. The purpose of peripheral TCRbeta sequencing was to test whether ivuxolimab changed TCR sequence diversity and led to clonal T-cell expansion. The monotherapy dose-escalation portion (N = 52 patients) of the phase I ivuxolimab trial is reported in the paper.

To sequence the TCRbeta CDR3 region, genomic DNA was isolated from the sorted cells. The immunoSEQ Assay was used to sequence the TCRbeta CDR3 regions. Drawn from immuneACCESS, this table holds only the in-frame rearrangements with V and J called that TCRdb kept. Clones are partly lost; checked studies trace under half to an unresolved V gene and leave the rest unexplained. The sample table lists around 31,000 clones, roughly 87% of them with a count of one. Of the sample, roughly 58% is held by the ten largest clones. Overall results and qualifications from the work: In partial responders in the 0.1-3.0 mg/kg groups, normalized peripheral clonal expansion was found to be among the lowest, especially among CD8+ T cells. Low levels of normalized T-cell clonal expansion were also seen in some patients who did not respond. Which antigens the clonally expanded peripheral T cells were specific for was not determined. After ivuxolimab, CD8+ T cells had more expanded clones than CD4+ T cells on average. At doses from 0.1 to 3.0 mg/kg, clonal expansion was seen in both CD4+ and CD8+ blood T cells between baseline and week 6.

The trial excluded patients who had a history of autoimmune disease or were on systemic immunosuppression. Peripheral blood for TCR sequencing was drawn from every dose cohort at baseline, at cycle 4 day 1 and at cycle 7 day 1. Samples were obtained from an open-label, multicenter, first-in-human phase I dose-escalation trial of ivuxolimab. Adults with locally advanced or metastatic melanoma, renal cell carcinoma, hepatocellular carcinoma or head and neck squamous cell carcinoma were enrolled in the trial. Before TCR sequencing, CD4+ T cells and CD8+ T cells from peripheral blood were sorted into separate populations. V is cut by 9 bases and J by 2 bases, and the space between the germline ends is 17 bases. Spanning cysteine to phenylalanine, the CDR3 consists of 14 amino acids. Left in the record is the CDR3 DNA by itself, 42 bases read in frame from the first base. Sequences SGHVS (CDR1) and FQNEAQ (CDR2) are obtained from the germline V gene.

On this clone itself: This receptor's antigen is unknown. The record has no base qualities; no much larger clone is one base away.

This sample comprised CD4+ or CD8+ T cells sorted from blood, obtained in a trial of the OX40 agonist ivuxolimab. The receptor's source is an adult with an advanced solid tumor such as melanoma, head and neck, liver or kidney cancer. The sequence is built from TRBV7-8 and TRBJ2-7; TRBD2 is possibly the D segment (7 matching bases). The CDR3: CASIGGRGTYEQYF. In nucleotides, the sequence is TGTGCCAGTATCGGGGGGCGGGGAACCTACGAGCAGTACTTC. The CDR3, completed at both ends by the reference TRBV7-8 and TRBJ2-7 genes, gives the full variable domain GAGVSQSPRYKVAKRGQDVALRCDPISGHVSLFWYQQALGQGPEFLTYFQNEAQLDKSGLPSDRFFAERPEGSVSTLKIQRTQQEDSAVYLCASIGGRGTYEQYFGPGTRLTVT.